The next 17 T cell receptor beta chains were all read from a single sample in a study of technical replicates of blood from a few donors (dated by TCRdb to between 2016 and 2019). The method was the immunoSEQ multiplex PCR assay. This immuneACCESS table, as held by TCRdb, lists in-frame sequences with V and J called but not all clones. Of the missing ones, under half trace to an unresolved V gene in checked studies; the others have no known cause. This sample gives 15,000 or so clones in total; about nine tenths of them show up just once. The ten largest clones capture roughly 12% of the sample. Sequences were obtained from PBMCs. Receptor source: a human donor in good health.

The V call is TRBV5-1, the J call TRBJ2-7; 8 nucleotides match TRBD1. The germline CDR1 and CDR2 sequences are SGHRS and YFSETQ. V dropped 0 bases and J dropped 5; count of bases not matched to a gene: 7. This CDR3 comprises 15 residues. For the CDR3, the DNA is TGCGCCAGCAGCTTGGAAGGACAGGGTAGGAACGAGCAGTACTTC. It is translated as CASSLEGQGRNEQYF.

V and J are TRBV18 and TRBJ2-5; TRBD1 aligns across 12 bases. Unmatched junction bases numbered 5, after V lost 3 bases and J lost 3 bases. Germline assignment: CDR1 KGHSH and CDR2 LQKENI. This CDR3 has 16 residues. The CDR3 DNA is TGTGCCAGCTCACCTGCCGGGACAGGGGGCAAAGAGACCCAGTACTTC. Its protein product is CASSPAGTGGKETQYF.

The CDR3 DNA is TGTGCCAGCAGTGAAGGTCCGCTAGCGGGAGCCTCTTCCACAGATACGCAGTATTTT. Protein sequence: CASSEGPLAGASSTDTQYF. The chain recombines TRBV2 with TRBJ2-3; 10 bases map to TRBD2. The CDR3 is 19 amino acids. Germline assignment: CDR1 SNHLY and CDR2 FYNNEI. The ends lost 1 base at V and 2 bases at J; junction bases unmatched: 12.

The chain uses TRBV27 and TRBJ1-4; 7 bases agree with TRBD1. V lost 8 bases and J lost 3; bases outside the gene matches: 15. CDR1 is MNHEY, CDR2 SMNVEV, per germline (reference sequence). The CDR3 has 17 residues. CDR3 amino acids: CASQLIFTGTANEKLFF. The DNA of the CDR3 is TGTGCCAGCCAGTTGATCTTTACCGGGACAGCTAATGAAAAACTGTTTTTT.

V is TRBV19 and J is TRBJ2-7, with D tentatively TRBD1 (5 bases). From germline, CDR1 is LNHDA and CDR2 SQIVND (reference sequence). CDR3 length: 13 residues. With 1 base removed from V and 12 bases from J, the gap between germline ends came to 16 bases. CDR3 nucleotide sequence: TGTGCCAGTAGTATAGGCGCCCTAGACAGACTGTACTTC. It translates to CASSIGALDRLYF.

The rearrangement uses TRBV6-5 and TRBJ2-2, with 7 bases aligning to TRBD2. The CDR3 has 13 amino acids. Germline CDR1 MNHEY, CDR2 SVGAGI. J lost 10 bases, V lost 0 bases, and 2 bases had no gene match. CDR3 region: CASSYSGGEELFF. In DNA form, the CDR3 reads TGTGCCAGCAGTTACTCGGGAGGGGAGGAGCTGTTTTTT.

This clone occurred once. The chain has TRBV6-1 and TRBJ2-3; 7 nucleotides agree with TRBD2. Germline V gives CDR1 MNHNS, CDR2 SASEGT. The CDR3 loop spans 16 amino acids. The V segment lost 2 bases and the J segment 2 bases; nucleotides outside the gene matches: 7. The DNA for the CDR3 is TGTGCCAGCAGTGAATTCGGGGGGAGCCTCACAGATACGCAGTATTTT. It is translated as CASSEFGGSLTDTQYF.

This chain uses TRBV11-3 with TRBJ1-1; unclear D gene. Trimming took 1 base from V and 7 from J, leaving 10 bases between them. CDR1 SGHNT and CDR2 YENEEA come from the germline V gene. The CDR3 consists of 13 residues. Written as DNA, the CDR3 is TGTGCCAGCAGCTTAGTTTTTCCGGGTGAAGCTTTCTTT. Translated, it gives CASSLVFPGEAFF.

The chain is built from TRBV5-1 and TRBJ2-2, with D tentatively TRBD2 (6 bases). This CDR3 contains 14 residues. V was trimmed by 5 bases and J by 1 base, leaving 9 bases between them. Looked up from germline, CDR1 is SGHRS and CDR2 is YFSETQ. CDR3 sequence reads: CASREGGNTGELFF. CDR3 coding DNA: TGCGCCAGCAGAGAGGGAGGGAACACCGGGGAGCTGTTTTTT.

The chain couples TRBV5-1 to TRBJ2-5, with D maybe TRBD1 (6 bases). The CDR3 has 15 residues. In germline, CDR1 is SGHRS, CDR2 YFSETQ. With 4 bases removed from V and 2 bases from J, the gap between germline ends came to 15 bases. In DNA form, the CDR3 reads TGCGCCAGCAGCAAAATCGGGACACCTCAAGAGACCCAGTACTTC. Protein product: CASSKIGTPQETQYF.

The chain combines TRBV7-9 with TRBJ1-2; TRBD1 aligns across 7 bases. In germline, CDR1 is SEHNR, CDR2 FQNEAQ (reference sequence). CDR3 length: 14 amino acids. The J segment lost 2 bases and the V segment lost 5 bases, leaving 5 bases of the junction unmatched. The CDR3 DNA follows: TGTGCCAGCAGCGACGGGACAGCGAACTATGGCTACACCTTC. Protein product: CASSDGTANYGYTF. Complete variable domain (other parts from reference TRBV7-9 and TRBJ1-2): DTGVSQNPRHKITKRGQNVTFRCDPISEHNRLYWYRQTLGQGPEFLTYFQNEAQLEKSRLLSDRFSAERPKGSFSTLEIQRTEQGDSAMYLCASSDGTANYGYTFGSGTRLTVV.

The rearrangement joins TRBV6-6 to TRBJ1-5, with D hard to call. The CDR3 covers 14 residues. With 0 bases removed from V and 6 bases from J, the gap between germline ends came to 9 bases. CDR1 is MNHNY, CDR2 SVGAGI, per germline (reference sequence). CDR3 region: CASSYSVLSQPQHF. DNA of the CDR3: TGTGCCAGCAGTTACTCAGTACTATCTCAGCCCCAGCATTTT.

V gene TRBV2 combines with J gene TRBJ1-2; tentative D call: TRBD1 (6 bases). This CDR3 region has 14 residues. Germline V CDR1 and CDR2: SNHLY, FYNNEI. V lost 5 bases, J lost 8 bases, and 18 bases lay in between. The CDR3 region is CASSFGTKEEGYTF. The CDR3 coding sequence is TGTGCCAGCAGTTTTGGGACAAAGGAAGAAGGCTACACCTTC.

V usage is TRBV11-2 and J usage is TRBJ2-7; 8 bases are shared with TRBD1. The ends lost 5 bases at V and 7 bases at J; junction bases unmatched: 10. Germline V gives CDR1 SGHAT, CDR2 FQNNGV. The CDR3 sequence is 14 residues long. The CDR3 DNA reads as TGTGCCAGCAGCCCCGGGACAGGTCTGAGAGAGCAGTACTTC. It specifies CASSPGTGLREQYF.

This clone was observed a handful of times. V and J are TRBV6-5 and TRBJ2-7, with 9 bases fitting TRBD1. This CDR3 contains 16 residues. The ends lost 0 bases at V and 5 bases at J; junction bases unmatched: 8. CDR1 is MNHEY, CDR2 SVGAGI, per germline. This chain's CDR3 is CASSYSTGTGTDEQYF. The CDR3 DNA reads TGTGCCAGCAGTTACTCGACCGGGACAGGGACTGACGAGCAGTACTTC.

The V call is TRBV7-9, the J call TRBJ2-1; possibly TRBD2 for D (6 bases). The germline CDR1 and CDR2 sequences are SEHNR and FQNEAQ (reference sequence). This CDR3 region has 12 residues. Trimming removed 5 bases at V and 9 bases at J, with 11 bases between. The CDR3 DNA follows: TGTGCCAGCAGCCTGTTGGGGGGTGAGCAGTTCTTC. Its protein product is CASSLLGGEQFF.

The chain joins TRBV10-3 to TRBJ2-7; TRBD1 is a possible D gene (6 bases). The CDR3 has 13 residues. The germline CDR1 and CDR2 sequences are ENHRY and SYGVKD. V lost 7 bases, J lost 2 bases, and 12 bases lay in between. CDR3 bases: TGTGCCATCATTAAAACAGGGACCTACGAGCAGTACTTC. This gives the protein CAIIKTGTYEQYF.